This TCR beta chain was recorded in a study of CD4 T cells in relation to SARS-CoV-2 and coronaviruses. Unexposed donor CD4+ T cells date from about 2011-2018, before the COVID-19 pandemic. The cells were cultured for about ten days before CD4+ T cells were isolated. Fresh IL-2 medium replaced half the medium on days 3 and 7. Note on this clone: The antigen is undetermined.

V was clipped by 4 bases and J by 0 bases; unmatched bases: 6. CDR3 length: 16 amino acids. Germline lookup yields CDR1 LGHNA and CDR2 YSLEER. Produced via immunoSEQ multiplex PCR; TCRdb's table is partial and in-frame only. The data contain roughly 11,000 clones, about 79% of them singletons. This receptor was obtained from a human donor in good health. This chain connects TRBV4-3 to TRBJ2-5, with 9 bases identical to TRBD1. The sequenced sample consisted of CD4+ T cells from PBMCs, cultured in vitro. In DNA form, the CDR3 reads TGCGCCAGCAGCCGAGGGACAGGGTCCAACCAAGAGACCCAGTACTTC. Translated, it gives CASSRGTGSNQETQYF.